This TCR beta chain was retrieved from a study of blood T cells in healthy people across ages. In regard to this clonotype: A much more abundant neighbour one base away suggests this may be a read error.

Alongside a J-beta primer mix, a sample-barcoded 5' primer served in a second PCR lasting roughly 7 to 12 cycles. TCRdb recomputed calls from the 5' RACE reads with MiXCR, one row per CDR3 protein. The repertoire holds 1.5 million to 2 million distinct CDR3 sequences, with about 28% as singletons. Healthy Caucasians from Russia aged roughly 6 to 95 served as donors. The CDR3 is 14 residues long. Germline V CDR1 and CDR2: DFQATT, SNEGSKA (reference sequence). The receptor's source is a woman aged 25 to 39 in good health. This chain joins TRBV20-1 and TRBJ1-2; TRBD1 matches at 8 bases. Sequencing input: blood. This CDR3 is CSAGQGGANCGYTF. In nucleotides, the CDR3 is TGCAGTGCTGGACAGGGAGGAGCTAACTGTGGCTACACCTTC.